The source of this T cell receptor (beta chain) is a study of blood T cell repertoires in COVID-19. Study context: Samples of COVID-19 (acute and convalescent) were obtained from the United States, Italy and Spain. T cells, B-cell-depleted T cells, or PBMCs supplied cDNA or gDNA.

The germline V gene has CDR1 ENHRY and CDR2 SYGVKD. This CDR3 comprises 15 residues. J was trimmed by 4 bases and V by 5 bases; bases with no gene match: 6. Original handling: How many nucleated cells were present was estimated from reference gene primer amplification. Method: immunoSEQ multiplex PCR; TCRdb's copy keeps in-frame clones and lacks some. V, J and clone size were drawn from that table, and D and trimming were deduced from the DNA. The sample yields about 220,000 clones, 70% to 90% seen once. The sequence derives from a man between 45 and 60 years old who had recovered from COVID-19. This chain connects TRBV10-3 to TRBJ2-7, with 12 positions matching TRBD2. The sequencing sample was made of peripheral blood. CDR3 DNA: TGTGCCATCAGTTATCTGACTAGCGGGAGATACGAGCAGTACTTC. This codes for CAISYLTSGRYEQYF.